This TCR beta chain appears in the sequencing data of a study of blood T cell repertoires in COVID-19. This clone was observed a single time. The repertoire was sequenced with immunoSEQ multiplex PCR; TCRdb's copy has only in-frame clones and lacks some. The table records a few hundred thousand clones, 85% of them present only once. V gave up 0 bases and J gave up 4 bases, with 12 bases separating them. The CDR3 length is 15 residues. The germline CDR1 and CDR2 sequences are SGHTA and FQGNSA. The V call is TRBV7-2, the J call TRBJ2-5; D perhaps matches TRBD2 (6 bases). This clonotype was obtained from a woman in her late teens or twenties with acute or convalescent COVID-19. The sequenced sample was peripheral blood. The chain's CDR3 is CASSLAGGQGETQYF. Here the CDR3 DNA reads TGTGCCAGCAGCTTAGCGGGAGGTCAGGGAGAGACCCAGTACTTC.